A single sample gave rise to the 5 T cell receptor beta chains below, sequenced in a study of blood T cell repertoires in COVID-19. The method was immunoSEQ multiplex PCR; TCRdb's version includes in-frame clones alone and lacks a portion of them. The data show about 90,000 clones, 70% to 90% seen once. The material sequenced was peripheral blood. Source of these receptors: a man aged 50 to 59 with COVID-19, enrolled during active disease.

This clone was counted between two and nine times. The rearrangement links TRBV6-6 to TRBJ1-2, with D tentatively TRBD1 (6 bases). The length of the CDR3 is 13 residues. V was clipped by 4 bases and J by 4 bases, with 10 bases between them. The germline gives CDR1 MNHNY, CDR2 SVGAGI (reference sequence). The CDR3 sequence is CASSSRQVYGYTF. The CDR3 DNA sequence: TGTGCCAGCAGTTCACGACAGGTCTATGGCTACACCTTC.

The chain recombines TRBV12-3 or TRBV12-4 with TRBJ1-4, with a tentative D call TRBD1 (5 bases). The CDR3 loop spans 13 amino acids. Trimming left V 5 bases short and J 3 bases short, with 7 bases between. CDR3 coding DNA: TGTGCCAGCAGTACAGGTTCTAATGAAAAACTGTTTTTT. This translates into CASSTGSNEKLFF.

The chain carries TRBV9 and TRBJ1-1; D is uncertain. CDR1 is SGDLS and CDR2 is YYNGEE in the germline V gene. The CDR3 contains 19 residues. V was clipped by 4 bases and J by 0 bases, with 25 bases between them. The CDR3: CASSPRAQVSWLVNTEAFF. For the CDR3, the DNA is TGTGCCAGCAGCCCCCGTGCGCAGGTGAGTTGGTTGGTGAACACTGAAGCTTTCTTT.

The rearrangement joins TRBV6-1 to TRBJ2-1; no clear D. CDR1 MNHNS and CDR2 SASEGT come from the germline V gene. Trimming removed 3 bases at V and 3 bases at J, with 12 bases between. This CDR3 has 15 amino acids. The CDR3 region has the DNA TGTGCCAGCAGTGAGTCAAATCCGCGCTACAATGAGCAGTTCTTC. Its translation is CASSESNPRYNEQFF.

The CDR3 coding sequence is TGTGCCAGCAGCCGAGACAGGTCAGGAGAGCAGTTCTTC. Translation: CASSRDRSGEQFF. V usage is TRBV12-3 or TRBV12-4 and J usage is TRBJ2-1, with D perhaps TRBD1 (6 bases). The CDR3 loop spans 13 amino acids. V gave up 6 bases and J gave up 10 bases, with 16 bases separating them.